Listed here is a single TCR beta chain. Its antigen is unidentified. The data were obtained in a study of OX40 agonist ivuxolimab in advanced cancers. Notes on the study in general: Low normalized T-cell clonal expansion was additionally recorded for some nonresponders.

With V trimmed by 3 bases and J by 4 bases, 5 bases remained unmatched. This CDR3 spans 14 amino acids. Germline V gene data show CDR1 as LNHDA and CDR2 as SQIVND (reference sequence). Clones were read by immunoSEQ multiplex PCR, and TCRdb kept only the in-frame ones, dropping some. Of 35,000 to 40,000 clones detected, approximately 82% appear once; the ten largest clones hold around 20%. The sequenced sample was CD4+ or CD8+ T cells sorted from blood, obtained in a trial of the OX40 agonist ivuxolimab. V gene TRBV19 combines with J gene TRBJ1-1, with 7 bases lining up with TRBD1. This TCR was recovered from an adult with an advanced solid tumor such as melanoma, head and neck, liver or kidney cancer. The CDR3 sequence is CASSIEGGLTEAFF. The CDR3 coding sequence is TGTGCCAGTAGTATCGAAGGGGGCCTCACTGAAGCTTTCTTT.